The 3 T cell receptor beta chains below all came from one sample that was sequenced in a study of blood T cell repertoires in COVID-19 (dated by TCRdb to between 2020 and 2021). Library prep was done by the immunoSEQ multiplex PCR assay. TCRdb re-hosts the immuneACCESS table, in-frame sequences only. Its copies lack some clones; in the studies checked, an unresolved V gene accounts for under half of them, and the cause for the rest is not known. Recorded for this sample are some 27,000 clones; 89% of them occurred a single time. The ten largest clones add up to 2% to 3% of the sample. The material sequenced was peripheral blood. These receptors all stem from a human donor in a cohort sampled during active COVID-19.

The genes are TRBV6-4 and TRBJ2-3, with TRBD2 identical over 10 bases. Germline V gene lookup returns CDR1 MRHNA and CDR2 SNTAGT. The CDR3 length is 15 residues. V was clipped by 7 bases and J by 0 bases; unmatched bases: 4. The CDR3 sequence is CASTAGGLSTDTQYF. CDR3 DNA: TGTGCCAGCACAGCGGGGGGGCTAAGCACAGATACGCAGTATTTT.

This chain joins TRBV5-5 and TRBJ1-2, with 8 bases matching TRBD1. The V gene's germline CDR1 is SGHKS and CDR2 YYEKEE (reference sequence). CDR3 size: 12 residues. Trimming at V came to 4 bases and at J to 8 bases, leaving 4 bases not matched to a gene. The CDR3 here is CASSQDRGGYTF. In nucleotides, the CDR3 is TGTGCCAGCAGCCAAGACAGGGGAGGCTACACCTTC.

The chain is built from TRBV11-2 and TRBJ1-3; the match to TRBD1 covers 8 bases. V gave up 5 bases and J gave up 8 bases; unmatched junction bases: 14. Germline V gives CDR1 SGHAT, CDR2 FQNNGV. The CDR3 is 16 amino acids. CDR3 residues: CASSPRSAGGTDTIYF. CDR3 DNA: TGTGCCAGCAGCCCCCGGTCGGCAGGGGGCACGGACACCATATATTTT.